This T cell receptor beta chain was captured by sequencing in a study of shared clonotypes between healthy human individuals. General study results and limits: When naive CD4 clonotypes were compared across a few donors, 4% to 6.5% were shared.

Of note for this clone: The antigen is unknown.

Assay used: immunoSEQ multiplex PCR; TCRdb lists only in-frame clones, some missing. The sample yields around 550,000 clones, approximately 95% seen once. This CDR3 has 15 residues. CDR1 and CDR2 (germline): SGHVS, FNYEAQ. V was shortened by 0 bases and J by 7 bases, with 13 bases between the two germline ends. CD45RO-negative cells were positively selected for CCR7, leaving out terminally differentiated effector memory CD45RA+ cells. The chain couples TRBV7-6 to TRBJ2-1; D is tentatively TRBD1 or TRBD2 (6 bases each). Sequenced input: naive CD8+ T cells sorted from blood. This TCR derives from a woman younger than 45 in good health. Here the CDR3 reads CASSLAGGGRNEQFF. CDR3 nucleotide sequence: TGTGCCAGCAGCTTAGCCGGGGGCGGACGTAATGAGCAGTTCTTC.